This T cell receptor delta chain appears in the sequencing data of a study of gamma-delta T cells after stem cell transplantation (dated by TCRdb to about 2016). The library came from RT-PCR. Instrument used: Illumina MiSeq. Identical DNA sequences were merged into single rows after TCRdb reprocessed the public reads with CATT. The sample contains about 2,300 delta-chain clones, around 1.9% of them found a single time. Of the sample, 17% falls within the top ten clones. This clone was counted a few times. Its recognized antigen is unknown. Given a far larger clone just one base away, this is likely a sequencing read error. This TCR came from a human donor. It is not recorded whose cells these are; they may come from a transplant donor. Specimen: gamma-delta T cells.

The bases read TGTGCCTGTGGCACCCTGAGGGGGATACGCGAATCCGATAAACTCATCTTT. Translated, it gives CACGTLRGIRESDKLIF. In this chain, TRDV2 is recombined with TRDJ1, with TRDD3 matching 10 junction bases. As encoded in the germline V gene, CDR1 is GEAIGNYY while CDR2 is EKD. The CDR3, cysteine through phenylalanine, is 17 amino acids long. Only the CDR3 DNA is retained, 51 bases long and in frame from the first base.